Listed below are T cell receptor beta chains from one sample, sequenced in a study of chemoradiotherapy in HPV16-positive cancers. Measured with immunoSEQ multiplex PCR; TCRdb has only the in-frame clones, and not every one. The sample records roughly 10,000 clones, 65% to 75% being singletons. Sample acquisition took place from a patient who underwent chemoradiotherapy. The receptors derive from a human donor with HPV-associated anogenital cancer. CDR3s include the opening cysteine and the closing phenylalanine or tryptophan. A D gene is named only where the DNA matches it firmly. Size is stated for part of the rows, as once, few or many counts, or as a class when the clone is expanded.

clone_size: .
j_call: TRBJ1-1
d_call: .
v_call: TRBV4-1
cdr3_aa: CASSQDGSGTEAFF

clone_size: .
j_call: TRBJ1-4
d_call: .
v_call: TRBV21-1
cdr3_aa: CASTSQEVPRRRGEKLFF

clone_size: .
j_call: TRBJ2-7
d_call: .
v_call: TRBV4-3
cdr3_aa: CASSQDRPGRDEQYF

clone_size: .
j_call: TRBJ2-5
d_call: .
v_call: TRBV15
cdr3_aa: CATSRDSKTQYF

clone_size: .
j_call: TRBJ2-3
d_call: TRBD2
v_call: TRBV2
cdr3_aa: CASGRGGTQYF

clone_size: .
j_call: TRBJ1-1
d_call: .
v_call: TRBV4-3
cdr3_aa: CASSQDLGGAYGAFF

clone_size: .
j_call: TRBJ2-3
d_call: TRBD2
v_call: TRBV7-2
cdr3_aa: CASSTLAGGGTDTQYF

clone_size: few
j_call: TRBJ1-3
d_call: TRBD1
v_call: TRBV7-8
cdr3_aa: CASSGRDSSSGNTIYF

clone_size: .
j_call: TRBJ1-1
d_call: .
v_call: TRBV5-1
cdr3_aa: CASGTAPNTEAFF

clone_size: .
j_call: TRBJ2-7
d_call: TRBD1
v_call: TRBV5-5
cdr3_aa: CASRLTGAYEQYF

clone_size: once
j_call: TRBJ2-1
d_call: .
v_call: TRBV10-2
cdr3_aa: CASSDNQPPQEQFF

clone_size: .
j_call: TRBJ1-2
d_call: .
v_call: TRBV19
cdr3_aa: CASRSGLFTHGYTF

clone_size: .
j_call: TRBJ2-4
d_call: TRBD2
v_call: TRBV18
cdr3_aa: CASSLTSGGSAAKNIQYF

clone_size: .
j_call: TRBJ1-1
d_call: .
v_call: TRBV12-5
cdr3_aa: CASVFLDNTEAFF

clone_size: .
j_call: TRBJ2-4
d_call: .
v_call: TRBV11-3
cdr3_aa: CASSLEGGGDIQYF

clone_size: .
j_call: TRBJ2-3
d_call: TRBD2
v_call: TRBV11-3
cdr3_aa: CASSLQRGWADTQYF

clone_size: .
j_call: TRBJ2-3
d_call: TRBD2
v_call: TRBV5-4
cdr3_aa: CASRGGDTQYF

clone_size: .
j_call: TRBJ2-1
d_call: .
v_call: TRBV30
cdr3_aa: CAWSVGAGEQFF

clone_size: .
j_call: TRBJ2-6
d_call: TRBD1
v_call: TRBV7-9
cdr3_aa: CASSPRDGDRGPGANVLTF

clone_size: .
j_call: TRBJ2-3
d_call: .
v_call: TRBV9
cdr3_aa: CASSVEWGTDTQYF

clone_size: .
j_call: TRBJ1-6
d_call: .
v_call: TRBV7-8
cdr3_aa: CASSFGGEQSPLHF

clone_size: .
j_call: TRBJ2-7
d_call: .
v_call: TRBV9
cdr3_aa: CASSLLDISPSSEQYF

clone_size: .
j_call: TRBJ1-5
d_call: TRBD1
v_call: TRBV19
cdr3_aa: CASSRGTGIQPQHF

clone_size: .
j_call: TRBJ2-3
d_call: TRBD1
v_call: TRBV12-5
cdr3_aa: CASGLRDRSTDTQYF

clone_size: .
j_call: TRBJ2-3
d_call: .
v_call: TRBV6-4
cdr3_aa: CASSDSGESTDTQYF

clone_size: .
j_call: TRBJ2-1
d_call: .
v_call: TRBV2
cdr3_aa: CASSVLPYNEQFF

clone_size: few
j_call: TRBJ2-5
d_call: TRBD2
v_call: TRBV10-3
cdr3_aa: CAISPSGNEETQYF

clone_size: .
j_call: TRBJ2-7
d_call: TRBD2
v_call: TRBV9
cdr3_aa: CASSPLLAGAQYEQYF

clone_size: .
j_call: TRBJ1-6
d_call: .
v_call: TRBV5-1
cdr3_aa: CASSPQVGEFGAPLHF

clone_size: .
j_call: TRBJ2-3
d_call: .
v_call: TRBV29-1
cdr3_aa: CSVEGVSDTQYF

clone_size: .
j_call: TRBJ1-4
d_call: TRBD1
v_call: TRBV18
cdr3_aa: CASSPPGTGNEKLFF

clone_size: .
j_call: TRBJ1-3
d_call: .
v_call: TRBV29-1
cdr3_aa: CSADRGGNTIYF

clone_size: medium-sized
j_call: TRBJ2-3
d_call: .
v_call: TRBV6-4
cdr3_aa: CASSDSAGVADTQYF

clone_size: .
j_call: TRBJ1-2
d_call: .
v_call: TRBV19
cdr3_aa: CASSAVYGYTF

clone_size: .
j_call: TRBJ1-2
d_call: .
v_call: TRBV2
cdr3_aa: CASSGREKTNYGYTF

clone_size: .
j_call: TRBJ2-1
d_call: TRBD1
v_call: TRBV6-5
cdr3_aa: CASSYTTRGLEQFF

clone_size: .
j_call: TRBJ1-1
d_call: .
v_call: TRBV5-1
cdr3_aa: CASSPARGFTEAFF

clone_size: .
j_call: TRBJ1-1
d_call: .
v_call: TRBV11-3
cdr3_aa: CASSSGGPNTEAFF

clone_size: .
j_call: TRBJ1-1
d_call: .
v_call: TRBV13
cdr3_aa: CASSLVISSGAMNTEAFF

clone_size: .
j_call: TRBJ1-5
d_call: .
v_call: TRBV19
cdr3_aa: CASSMGELSNQPQHF

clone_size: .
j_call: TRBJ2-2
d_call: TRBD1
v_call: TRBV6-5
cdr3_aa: CASSYSSGQGYGELFF

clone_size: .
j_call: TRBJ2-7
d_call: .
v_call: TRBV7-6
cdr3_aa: CASSPRGTIGEQYF

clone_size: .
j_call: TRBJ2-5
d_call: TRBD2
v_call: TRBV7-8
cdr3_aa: CASSPRGLASWAETQYF

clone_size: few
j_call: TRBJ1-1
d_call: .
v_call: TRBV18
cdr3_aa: CASSPRAGSGLNTEAFF

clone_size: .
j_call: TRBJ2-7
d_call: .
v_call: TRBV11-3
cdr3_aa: CASSWGRGQIRYEQYF

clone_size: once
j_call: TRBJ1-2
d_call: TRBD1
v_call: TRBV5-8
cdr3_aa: CASSAGTGTPLNYGYTF

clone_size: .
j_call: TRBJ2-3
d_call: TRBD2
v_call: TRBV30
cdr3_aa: CAWSSGGADTQYF